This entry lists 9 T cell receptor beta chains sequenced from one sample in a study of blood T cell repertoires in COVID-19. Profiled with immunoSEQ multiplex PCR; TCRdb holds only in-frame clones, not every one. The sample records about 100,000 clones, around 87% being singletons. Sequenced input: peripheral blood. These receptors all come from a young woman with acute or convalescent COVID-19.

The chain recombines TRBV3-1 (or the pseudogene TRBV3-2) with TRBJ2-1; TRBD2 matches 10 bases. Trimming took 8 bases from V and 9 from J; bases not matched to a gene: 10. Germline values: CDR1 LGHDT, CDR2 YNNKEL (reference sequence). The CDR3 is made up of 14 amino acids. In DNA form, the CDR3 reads TGTGCCAGCGGCAGCGGGGGGGCGTCCGGTGAGCAGTTCTTC. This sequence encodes CASGSGGASGEQFF.

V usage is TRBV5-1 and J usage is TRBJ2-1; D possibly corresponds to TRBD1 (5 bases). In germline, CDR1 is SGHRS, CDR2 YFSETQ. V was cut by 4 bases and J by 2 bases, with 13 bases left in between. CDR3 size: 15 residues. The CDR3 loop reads CASSRPTDAYNEQFF. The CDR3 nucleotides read TGCGCCAGCAGCCGCCCGACAGATGCCTACAATGAGCAGTTCTTC.

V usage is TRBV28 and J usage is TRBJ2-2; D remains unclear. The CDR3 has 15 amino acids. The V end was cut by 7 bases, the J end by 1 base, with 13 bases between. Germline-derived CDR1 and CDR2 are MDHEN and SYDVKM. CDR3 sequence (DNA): TGTGCCAGCACTCTTCTTACTGGGAACACCGGGGAGCTGTTTTTT. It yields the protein CASTLLTGNTGELFF.

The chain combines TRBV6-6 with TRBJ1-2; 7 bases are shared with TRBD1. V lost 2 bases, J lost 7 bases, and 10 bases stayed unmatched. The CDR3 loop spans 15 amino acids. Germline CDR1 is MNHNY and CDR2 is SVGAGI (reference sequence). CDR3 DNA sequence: TGTGCCAGCAGTTACCGGGACAGCCCTTCGGGTGGCTACACCTTC. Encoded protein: CASSYRDSPSGGYTF.

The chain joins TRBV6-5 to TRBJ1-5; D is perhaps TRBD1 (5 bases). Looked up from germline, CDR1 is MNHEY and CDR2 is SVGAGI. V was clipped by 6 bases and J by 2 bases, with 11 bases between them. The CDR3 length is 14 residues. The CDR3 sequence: CASRRTGGNQPQHF. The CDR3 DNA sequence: TGTGCCAGCAGGAGGACGGGGGGCAATCAGCCCCAGCATTTT.

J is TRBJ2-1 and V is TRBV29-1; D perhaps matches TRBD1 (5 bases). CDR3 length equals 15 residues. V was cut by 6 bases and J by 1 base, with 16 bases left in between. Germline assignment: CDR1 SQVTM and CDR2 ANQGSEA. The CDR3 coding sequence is TGCAGCGTCAAGAAGGGGTCGGAATCCTACAATGAGCAGTTCTTC. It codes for CSVKKGSESYNEQFF.

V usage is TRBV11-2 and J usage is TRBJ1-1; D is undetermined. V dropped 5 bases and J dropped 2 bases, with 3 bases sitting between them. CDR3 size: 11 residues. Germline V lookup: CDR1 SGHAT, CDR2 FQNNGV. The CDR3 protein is CASSLNTEAFF. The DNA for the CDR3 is TGTGCCAGCAGCCTTAACACTGAAGCTTTCTTT. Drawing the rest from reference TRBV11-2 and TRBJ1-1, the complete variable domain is EAGVAQSPRYKIIEKRQSVAFWCNPISGHATLYWYQQILGQGPKLLIQFQNNGVVDDSQLPKDRFSAERLKGVDSTLKIQPAKLEDSAVYLCASSLNTEAFFGQGTRLTVV.

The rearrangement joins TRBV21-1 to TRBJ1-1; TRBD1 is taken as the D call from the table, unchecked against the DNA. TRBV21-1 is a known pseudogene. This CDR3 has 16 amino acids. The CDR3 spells CASSRQVRRMNTEAFF. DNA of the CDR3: TGTGCCAGCAGCCGACAGGTTCGCAGGATGAACACTGAAGCTTTCTTT.

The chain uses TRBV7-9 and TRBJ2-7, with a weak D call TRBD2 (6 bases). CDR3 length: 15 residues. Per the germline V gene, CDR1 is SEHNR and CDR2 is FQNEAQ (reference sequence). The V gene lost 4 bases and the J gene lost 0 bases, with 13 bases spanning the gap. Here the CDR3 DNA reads TGTGCCAGCAGCTCCCGGGACGGGAGCTCCTACGAGCAGTACTTC. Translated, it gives CASSSRDGSSYEQYF.